A selection of T cell receptor beta chains follows, all from one sample in a study of cytomegalovirus exposure and HLA in healthy donors. Some clones are missing from TCRdb's copy, which holds only in-frame ones; the method was immunoSEQ multiplex PCR. The table for this sample gives approximately 110,000 clones. The sequenced sample was PBMCs. These receptors originate from a man aged 45-65 years in good health and CMV-seronegative. Both conserved end residues are part of each CDR3. Each record gives: V gene, D gene, J gene, CDR3 protein, CDR3 DNA. D genes are given only for firm matches.

v_call: TRBV19
d_call: -
j_call: TRBJ1-5
cdr3_aa: CASSNTGYQGNQPQHF
cdr3_nt: TGTGCCAGTAGTAATACAGGGTACCAAGGTAATCAGCCCCAGCATTTT

v_call: TRBV7-8
d_call: -
j_call: TRBJ2-2
cdr3_aa: CASSGGVNTGELFF
cdr3_nt: TGTGCCAGCAGCGGCGGGGTGAACACCGGGGAGCTGTTTTTT

v_call: TRBV6-1
d_call: TRBD1
j_call: TRBJ1-5
cdr3_aa: CASRETGSGQPQHF
cdr3_nt: TGTGCCAGCAGGGAGACAGGGTCAGGACAGCCCCAGCATTTT

v_call: TRBV10-1
d_call: TRBD2
j_call: TRBJ2-7
cdr3_aa: CASSAGTSGAYEQYF
cdr3_nt: TGCGCCAGCAGTGCCGGGACTAGCGGGGCCTACGAGCAGTACTTC

v_call: TRBV10-3
d_call: -
j_call: TRBJ2-7
cdr3_aa: CAISESGSETYEQYF
cdr3_nt: TGTGCCATCAGTGAGTCAGGGAGTGAGACCTACGAGCAGTACTTC

v_call: TRBV11-2
d_call: TRBD1
j_call: TRBJ1-2
cdr3_aa: CASSGTGGGYTF
cdr3_nt: TGTGCCAGCAGCGGGACAGGCGGGGGCTACACCTTC

v_call: TRBV19
d_call: TRBD1
j_call: TRBJ1-1
cdr3_aa: CASKDRKSSARAFF
cdr3_nt: TGTGCCAGTAAGGACAGGAAGTCGTCGGCGCGAGCTTTCTTT

v_call: TRBV29-1
d_call: TRBD2
j_call: TRBJ2-1
cdr3_aa: CSGLAGGVSYNEQFF
cdr3_nt: TGCAGCGGTCTAGCGGGGGGGGTCTCCTACAATGAGCAGTTCTTC

v_call: TRBV19
d_call: -
j_call: TRBJ2-7
cdr3_aa: CASSPPRSQAYEQYF
cdr3_nt: TGTGCCAGTAGTCCCCCCCGCAGCCAGGCCTACGAGCAGTACTTC

v_call: TRBV9
d_call: -
j_call: TRBJ1-1
cdr3_aa: CASSVEAGGFDTEAFF
cdr3_nt: TGTGCCAGCAGCGTAGAGGCGGGGGGGTTCGACACTGAAGCTTTCTTT

v_call: TRBV11-2
d_call: TRBD1
j_call: TRBJ2-2
cdr3_aa: CASSSSTGGFGYGELFF
cdr3_nt: TGTGCCAGCAGCTCCAGTACAGGGGGATTTGGTTACGGGGAGCTGTTTTTT

v_call: TRBV19
d_call: TRBD2
j_call: TRBJ2-2
cdr3_aa: CASSPGGRTGELFF
cdr3_nt: TGTGCCAGTAGTCCGGGAGGTAGAACCGGGGAGCTGTTTTTT

v_call: TRBV7-2
d_call: TRBD1
j_call: TRBJ1-4
cdr3_aa: CASSFFTTGGEKLFF
cdr3_nt: TGTGCCAGCAGCTTTTTCACCACAGGGGGAGAAAAACTGTTTTTT

v_call: TRBV15
d_call: -
j_call: TRBJ2-7
cdr3_aa: CATSREVANYEQYF
cdr3_nt: TGTGCCACCAGCAGAGAGGTAGCGAACTACGAGCAGTACTTC

v_call: TRBV7-9
d_call: -
j_call: TRBJ2-3
cdr3_aa: CAIQGDTQYF
cdr3_nt: TGTGCCATCCAGGGGGATACGCAGTATTTT

v_call: TRBV27
d_call: TRBD1
j_call: TRBJ1-2
cdr3_aa: CASSTGTGTALRGYTF
cdr3_nt: TGTGCCAGCAGTACCGGAACCGGGACAGCCCTCCGGGGCTACACCTTC

v_call: TRBV7-2
d_call: -
j_call: TRBJ2-2
cdr3_aa: CASSLDPHRDTGELFF
cdr3_nt: TGTGCCAGCAGCTTAGATCCCCACCGGGACACCGGGGAGCTGTTTTTT

v_call: TRBV5-1
d_call: TRBD1
j_call: TRBJ1-4
cdr3_aa: CASSLRTGDEKLFF
cdr3_nt: TGCGCCAGCAGCTTGAGGACAGGCGACGAAAAACTGTTTTTT

v_call: TRBV19
d_call: -
j_call: TRBJ2-1
cdr3_aa: CASSIVGLSYEQFF
cdr3_nt: TGTGCCAGTAGTATAGTGGGACTGAGCTATGAGCAGTTCTTC

v_call: TRBV19
d_call: -
j_call: TRBJ1-2
cdr3_aa: CASREPTVGHGYTF
cdr3_nt: TGTGCCAGTAGGGAACCAACGGTTGGGCATGGCTACACCTTC

v_call: TRBV25-1
d_call: -
j_call: TRBJ1-2
cdr3_aa: CASSEWGDGYGYTF
cdr3_nt: TGTGCCAGCAGTGAATGGGGGGATGGTTATGGCTACACCTTC

v_call: TRBV11-3
d_call: -
j_call: TRBJ2-7
cdr3_aa: CASSQGLGEQYF
cdr3_nt: TGTGCCAGCAGCCAAGGACTGGGCGAGCAGTACTTC

v_call: TRBV7-3
d_call: -
j_call: TRBJ2-5
cdr3_aa: CASSQLKGETQYF
cdr3_nt: TGTGCCAGCAGCCAACTAAAGGGGGAGACCCAGTACTTC

v_call: TRBV5-1
d_call: -
j_call: TRBJ2-7
cdr3_aa: CASSLVVAGEQYF
cdr3_nt: TGCGCCAGCAGCTTGGTTGTCGCGGGCGAGCAGTACTTC

v_call: TRBV4-1
d_call: TRBD1
j_call: TRBJ1-1
cdr3_aa: CASSYRGNTEAFF
cdr3_nt: TGCGCCAGCAGCTACAGGGGGAACACTGAAGCTTTCTTT

v_call: TRBV5-6
d_call: -
j_call: TRBJ2-7
cdr3_aa: CASSRPQGYEQYF
cdr3_nt: TGTGCCAGCAGCCGCCCACAGGGCTACGAGCAGTACTTC

v_call: TRBV11-1
d_call: TRBD2
j_call: TRBJ2-1
cdr3_aa: CASSLQLASGITEQFF
cdr3_nt: TGTGCCAGCAGCTTACAACTGGCTAGCGGGATTACTGAGCAGTTCTTC

v_call: TRBV27
d_call: TRBD1
j_call: TRBJ1-1
cdr3_aa: CASSLGQGRPGTEAFF
cdr3_nt: TGTGCCAGCAGTCTTGGACAGGGGAGGCCAGGCACTGAAGCTTTCTTT

v_call: TRBV6-6
d_call: -
j_call: TRBJ2-5
cdr3_aa: CASTLGTAGQETQYF
cdr3_nt: TGTGCCAGCACCCTTGGGACCGCGGGGCAAGAGACCCAGTACTTC

v_call: TRBV15
d_call: -
j_call: TRBJ1-1
cdr3_aa: CATSRLGLPEAFF
cdr3_nt: TGTGCCACCAGCAGACTTGGACTACCAGAAGCTTTCTTT

v_call: TRBV11-2
d_call: -
j_call: TRBJ1-2
cdr3_aa: CASSLSGGLGYGYTF
cdr3_nt: TGTGCCAGCAGCTTATCGGGGGGACTTGGCTATGGCTACACCTTC

v_call: TRBV29-1
d_call: -
j_call: TRBJ1-1
cdr3_aa: CSVVQLNTEAFF
cdr3_nt: TGCAGCGTTGTACAATTGAACACTGAAGCTTTCTTT

v_call: TRBV7-8
d_call: -
j_call: TRBJ2-4
cdr3_aa: CASSPVVGGSAKNIQYF
cdr3_nt: TGTGCCAGCAGCCCGGTAGTAGGGGGATCGGCCAAAAACATTCAGTACTTC

v_call: TRBV15
d_call: TRBD2
j_call: TRBJ2-5
cdr3_aa: CATSRGAAGGYQETQYF
cdr3_nt: TGTGCCACCAGCAGAGGCGCAGCGGGAGGCTACCAAGAGACCCAGTACTTC

v_call: TRBV7-2
d_call: TRBD1
j_call: TRBJ2-5
cdr3_aa: CASSSVRQGQATQYF
cdr3_nt: TGTGCCAGCAGCTCGGTCCGACAGGGACAGGCGACCCAGTACTTC

v_call: TRBV5-4
d_call: TRBD1
j_call: TRBJ1-2
cdr3_aa: CASSRDRDDPYGYTF
cdr3_nt: TGTGCCAGCAGCCGGGACAGGGATGATCCCTATGGCTACACCTTC

v_call: TRBV7-2
d_call: TRBD2
j_call: TRBJ2-5
cdr3_aa: CASSLGVAGGKETQYF
cdr3_nt: TGTGCCAGCAGCTTAGGGGTAGCGGGAGGGAAAGAGACCCAGTACTTC

v_call: TRBV10-3
d_call: -
j_call: TRBJ1-2
cdr3_aa: CAISESSGHQLANYGYTF
cdr3_nt: TGTGCCATCAGTGAGTCGTCGGGACACCAGTTAGCTAACTATGGCTACACCTTC

v_call: TRBV5-4
d_call: TRBD1
j_call: TRBJ2-7
cdr3_aa: CASSLQDRAYEQYF
cdr3_nt: TGTGCCAGCAGCTTACAGGACAGGGCCTACGAGCAGTACTTC

v_call: TRBV7-7
d_call: -
j_call: TRBJ2-3
cdr3_aa: CASSTQPGNTQYF
cdr3_nt: TGTGCTAGCAGCACCCAACCGGGAAATACGCAGTATTTT

v_call: TRBV5-1
d_call: -
j_call: TRBJ2-7
cdr3_aa: CASSLGLGGKNEQYF
cdr3_nt: TGCGCCAGCAGCTTGGGGCTCGGGGGTAAAAACGAGCAGTACTTC

v_call: TRBV15
d_call: -
j_call: TRBJ1-4
cdr3_aa: CATSRERNEKLFF
cdr3_nt: TGTGCCACCAGCAGAGAACGGAATGAAAAACTGTTTTTT

v_call: TRBV5-1
d_call: -
j_call: TRBJ2-1
cdr3_aa: CASSLANRVPYNEQFF
cdr3_nt: TGCGCCAGCAGCTTGGCCAACAGGGTGCCCTACAATGAGCAGTTCTTC

v_call: TRBV5-1
d_call: TRBD2
j_call: TRBJ2-1
cdr3_aa: CASSFLAGGPYNEQFF
cdr3_nt: TGCGCCAGCAGCTTCCTAGCGGGAGGCCCCTACAATGAGCAGTTCTTC

v_call: TRBV5-1
d_call: TRBD1
j_call: TRBJ1-1
cdr3_aa: CASSVQGSHTEAFF
cdr3_nt: TGCGCCAGCAGCGTACAGGGGAGTCACACTGAAGCTTTCTTT

v_call: TRBV18
d_call: -
j_call: TRBJ1-5
cdr3_aa: CASSPPGGAAQPQHF
cdr3_nt: TGTGCCAGCTCACCACCTGGGGGGGCGGCGCAGCCCCAGCATTTT

v_call: TRBV15
d_call: -
j_call: TRBJ1-6
cdr3_aa: CATSRDHAGSSPLHF
cdr3_nt: TGTGCCACCAGCAGAGATCATGCGGGAAGCTCACCCCTCCACTTT

v_call: TRBV7-2
d_call: TRBD2
j_call: TRBJ2-3
cdr3_aa: CASSFQNLAGTDTQYF
cdr3_nt: TGTGCCAGCAGCTTCCAAAACCTAGCGGGCACAGATACGCAGTATTTT